The present TCR beta chain was sequenced within a study of T cell responses to AZD1222 COVID-19 vaccine. Findings of the study overall: At baseline, seropositivity was found in only a handful of AZD1222 recipients.

The CDR3 length is 11 residues. The V end was cut by 3 bases, the J end by 12 bases, with 9 bases between. The germline CDR1 and CDR2 sequences are LGHDT and YNNKEL (reference sequence). Sequencing used immunoSEQ multiplex PCR; TCRdb keeps in-frame clones, though not all of them. The sample yields about 110,000 clones, 92% seen once. Note on this clone: Its antigen remains unidentified.

The clonotype originates from an adult who received the AZD1222 COVID-19 vaccine. This sequence joins TRBV3-1 (or the pseudogene TRBV3-2) and TRBJ2-1, with D unclear. Material: peripheral blood, obtained 28 days after the second AZD1222 dose. The DNA for the CDR3 is TGTGCCAGCAGCCAGAGATCAGCGCAGTTCTTC. It codes for CASSQRSAQFF.